These T cell receptor beta chains were read from a single sample in a study of shared clonotypes between healthy human individuals. The table came from immunoSEQ multiplex PCR; TCRdb's copy has only in-frame clones and leaves some out. The table has approximately 1,000,000 clones, about 72% seen once. Material for sequencing was memory CD4+ T cells from PBMCs. The receptors were sampled from a man aged 18 to 30 in good health. Some clones in this sample may be carry-over from other donors' samples. Both conserved end residues are part of each CDR3. A D gene is named only where the DNA matches it firmly. For some rows the clone size is stated as once, few or many, or as a class when expanded; others skip it.

NA,13,TRBV7-8,TRBJ1-1,NA,TGTGCCAGCAGCTCATTAAGGGACACTGAAGCTTTCTTT,CASSSLRDTEAFF
NA,16,TRBV7-2,TRBJ1-5,NA,TGTGCCAGCAGCTTAGCGGTGTCACGCCAGGATCAGCCCCAGCATTTT,CASSLAVSRQDQPQHF
NA,14,TRBV6-1,TRBJ2-1,TRBD2,TGTGCCAGCAGGGGGACTAGCGGGGGCGTGGTGCAGTTCTTC,CASRGTSGGVVQFF
NA,16,TRBV10-3,TRBJ2-2,TRBD2,TGTGCCATCAGCCACCCGGGGCGGGAGCTAAACGGGGAGCTGTTTTTT,CAISHPGRELNGELFF
NA,15,TRBV7-2,TRBJ2-3,TRBD2,TGTGCCAGTGGGCTAGCGGGCCTAAGCACAGATACGCAGTATTTT,CASGLAGLSTDTQYF
NA,14,TRBV19,TRBJ2-1,TRBD1,TGTGCCAGTAGTGGACAGGCTGAGGGGAATGAGCAGTTCTTC,CASSGQAEGNEQFF
once,14,TRBV6-6,TRBJ2-7,NA,TGTGCCAGCAGTTCCACCTACGACAGCTACGAGCAGTACTTC,CASSSTYDSYEQYF
NA,16,TRBV7-2,TRBJ2-1,TRBD1,TGTGCCAGCAGCTTAGGCCCCGGGACAGGGGGGGGTGAGCAGTTCTTC,CASSLGPGTGGGEQFF
NA,13,TRBV28,TRBJ1-5,NA,TGTGCCAGTGCCCCGGGGGGGAATCAGCCCCAGCATTTT,CASAPGGNQPQHF
few,15,TRBV18,TRBJ2-3,TRBD2,TGTGCCAGCTCACCGCGACTAGCGGGATCGGATACGCAGTATTTT,CASSPRLAGSDTQYF
NA,15,TRBV5-1,TRBJ2-3,TRBD2,TGCGCCAGCAGCGGACTAGCGGGGAGCACAGATACGCAGTATTTT,CASSGLAGSTDTQYF
NA,12,TRBV30,TRBJ1-2,NA,TGTGCCTGGAGTCATACTAACTATGGCTACACCTTC,CAWSHTNYGYTF
NA,14,TRBV6-5,TRBJ2-7,NA,TGTGCCAGCAGTTACTCGACATACCTTAGCGAGCAGTACTTC,CASSYSTYLSEQYF
NA,13,TRBV5-1,TRBJ2-2,NA,TGCGCCAGCAGCTTGCGGACGGACGGGGAGCTGTTTTTT,CASSLRTDGELFF
NA,16,TRBV28,TRBJ1-2,NA,TGTGCCAGCAGTTTCGGTGTCGCGGGGGCTGGCTATGGCTACACCTTC,CASSFGVAGAGYGYTF
NA,14,TRBV7-9,TRBJ1-4,TRBD1,TGTGCCAGCAGCTGGACAGGGGAGGGTGAAAAACTGTTTTTT,CASSWTGEGEKLFF
NA,14,TRBV28,TRBJ1-2,TRBD1,TGTGCCAGCAGTCCGGGATGGACAGGTGGAGGCTACACCTTC,CASSPGWTGGGYTF
NA,16,TRBV5-8,TRBJ1-3,NA,TGTGCCAGCAGCTTGGGCCCCCTGACGGGAGGAAACACCATATATTTT,CASSLGPLTGGNTIYF
NA,13,TRBV15,TRBJ2-3,NA,TGTGCCACCAGCAGAGATAGAGGAGATACGCAGTATTTT,CATSRDRGDTQYF
NA,20,TRBV2,TRBJ2-5,TRBD2,TGTGCCAGCAGTTGGACTAGCGGGAGTCCCAACCAAGGTCGACTAGAGACCCAGTACTTC,CASSWTSGSPNQGRLETQYF
once,14,TRBV10-3,TRBJ2-3,NA,TGTGCCATCTCGTCGGGACTTAAAACAGATACGCAGTATTTT,CAISSGLKTDTQYF
NA,15,TRBV7-6,TRBJ2-2,NA,TGTGCCAGCAGCTTGGAGACTAGTGGTAGGGGGGAGCTGTTTTTT,CASSLETSGRGELFF
few,12,TRBV28,TRBJ1-1,NA,TGTGCCAGCAATGGAAGGTGGACTGAAGCTTTCTTT,CASNGRWTEAFF
once,16,TRBV9,TRBJ2-5,TRBD2,TGTGCCAGCAGCGTAGTATCAGCCGGGGGGGTGGAGACCCAGTACTTC,CASSVVSAGGVETQYF
NA,13,TRBV10-3,TRBJ2-7,NA,TGTGCCATCAGCGGACACGAGGCCCACGAGCAGTACTTC,CAISGHEAHEQYF
NA,14,TRBV4-1,TRBJ1-5,NA,TGCGCCAGCAGCCAGACAGTACCGGGGCAGCCCCAGCATTTT,CASSQTVPGQPQHF
NA,15,TRBV7-3,TRBJ1-1,NA,TGTGCCAGCAGCCGTCAAAGTCAGGGGTTGACTGAAGCTTTCTTT,CASSRQSQGLTEAFF
NA,12,TRBV6-6,TRBJ1-2,NA,TGTGCCAGCACTGGGGTCCCGGCTGGCTACACCTTC,CASTGVPAGYTF
NA,15,TRBV7-8,TRBJ1-5,TRBD1,TGTGCCAGCAGCTTAGGACAGGGGGCGAATCAGCCCCAGCATTTT,CASSLGQGANQPQHF
few,15,TRBV18,TRBJ1-5,NA,TGTGCCAGCTCACCGGAAGGGCTCAGCAATCAGCCCCAGCATTTT,CASSPEGLSNQPQHF
NA,12,TRBV19,TRBJ2-3,NA,TGTGCCAGGAGAATGGTATGGGGTACGCAGTATTTT,CARRMVWGTQYF
NA,15,TRBV28,TRBJ1-4,NA,TGTGCCAGCAGTTTAGGCAGCAATACCCCCCGTCGACTGTTTTTT,CASSLGSNTPRRLFF
once,15,TRBV15,TRBJ2-2,TRBD1,TGTGCCACCAGCTCCCGACAGGGATACACCGGGGAGCTGTTTTTT,CATSSRQGYTGELFF
NA,14,TRBV30,TRBJ1-2,NA,TGTGCCTGGAGTGTCGGGGGGCCTCCGCTTGGCTACACCTTC,CAWSVGGPPLGYTF
NA,16,TRBV11-3,TRBJ2-1,TRBD2,TGTGCCAGCAGCTTAGGAGCGGGAGGTAACTACAATGAGCAGTTCTTC,CASSLGAGGNYNEQFF
NA,14,TRBV18,TRBJ1-5,NA,TGTGCCAGCTCACCTCCGGGGGGGCGGCAGCCCCAGCATTTT,CASSPPGGRQPQHF
NA,12,TRBV10-1,TRBJ1-2,NA,TGCGCCAGCACCTGGGGAGAGAGTCAGGACACCTTC,CASTWGESQDTF
NA,13,TRBV4-3,TRBJ2-5,NA,TGCGCCAGCAGCCACGGTAACCAAGAGACCCAGTACTTC,CASSHGNQETQYF
NA,13,TRBV5-5,TRBJ1-2,TRBD1,TGTGCCAGCAGCCTACCAGGACAGGGGCGCTACACCTTC,CASSLPGQGRYTF
few,15,TRBV4-3,TRBJ2-2,NA,TGCGCCAGCAGCCAAGATTTCAGGGACACCGGGGAGCTGTTTTTT,CASSQDFRDTGELFF
NA,15,TRBV6-5,TRBJ1-3,NA,TGTGCCAGCAGTTATTCCCGGGACGGTGGAAACACCATATATTTT,CASSYSRDGGNTIYF